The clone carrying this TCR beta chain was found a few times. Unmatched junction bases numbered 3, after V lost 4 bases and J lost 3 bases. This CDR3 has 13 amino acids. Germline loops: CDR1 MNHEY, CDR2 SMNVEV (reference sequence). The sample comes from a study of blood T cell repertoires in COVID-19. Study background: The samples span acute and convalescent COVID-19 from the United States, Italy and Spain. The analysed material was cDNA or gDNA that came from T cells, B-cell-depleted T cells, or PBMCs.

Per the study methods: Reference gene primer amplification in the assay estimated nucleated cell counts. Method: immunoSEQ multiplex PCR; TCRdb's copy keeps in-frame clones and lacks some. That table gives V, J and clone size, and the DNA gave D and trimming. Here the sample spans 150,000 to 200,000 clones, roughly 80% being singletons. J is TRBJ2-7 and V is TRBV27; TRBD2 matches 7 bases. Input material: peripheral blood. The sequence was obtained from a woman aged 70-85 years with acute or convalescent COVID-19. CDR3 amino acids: CASSSWGGYEQYF. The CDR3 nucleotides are TGTGCCAGCAGTTCCTGGGGGGGCTACGAGCAGTACTTC.